This T cell receptor (beta chain) emerged from a study of T cells in Graves' hyperthyroidism and ophthalmopathy. The V gene lost 5 bases and the J gene lost 5 bases, with 19 bases spanning the gap. The length of the CDR3 is 15 residues. Germline assignment: CDR1 SGHTA and CDR2 FQGNSA. TCR beta CDR3 regions were amplified from RNA. Researchers ran a first-round RT-PCR on the TCR CDR3 using the HTBI primer set. Each CDR3 protein gets one entry after TCRdb re-called the multiplex PCR reads with MiXCR. The table records roughly 420,000 distinct CDR3 sequences, approximately 14% of them present only once. Source material: blood. This clonotype was obtained from a woman in her late teens or twenties with Graves' hyperthyroidism. This chain uses TRBV7-2 with TRBJ2-7; D ambiguous. The CDR3: CASSPVGLGLDEQYF. The CDR3 DNA follows: TGTGCCAGCAGCCCGGTAGGGTTGGGTTTGGACGAGCAGTACTTC. Drawing the rest from reference TRBV7-2 and TRBJ2-7, the complete variable domain is GAGVSQSPSNKVTEKGKDVELRCDPISGHTALYWYRQSLGQGLEFLIYFQGNSAPDKSGLPSDRFSAERTGGSVSTLTIQRTQQEDSAVYLCASSPVGLGLDEQYFGPGTRLTVT.